This T cell receptor beta chain is drawn from a study of Ad26.COV2.S vaccination and SARS-CoV-2 variants. About the study: Donor was in the COV1001 Ad26.COV2.S trial arm.

Treatment here: about 20 received Ad26.COV2.S at low or high dose, single or two shots; about 5 received placebo; per-sample allocation not given. Day 63 after the first vaccine or placebo injection was the time point for sampling. The repertoire was sequenced with immunoSEQ multiplex PCR; TCRdb's copy has only in-frame clones and lacks some. This sample carries about 390,000 clones, roughly nine tenths of them seen once, and the ten largest clones take 3.5%. The CDR3 covers 13 residues. V gave up 5 bases and J gave up 2 bases, with 9 bases separating them. The germline CDR1 and CDR2 sequences are MNHEY and SMNVEV (reference sequence).

This clonotype was sampled from a person aged 18-60 years who received the Ad26.COV2.S COVID-19 vaccine or a placebo. Sequencing was performed on peripheral blood, taken in a trial of Ad26.COV2.S vaccine versus placebo. This rearrangement joins TRBV27 to TRBJ2-5; D gene uncertain. The CDR3 DNA reads TGTGCCAGCAGTCCCGGAATACAAGAGACCCAGTACTTC. Translated, it gives CASSPGIQETQYF.